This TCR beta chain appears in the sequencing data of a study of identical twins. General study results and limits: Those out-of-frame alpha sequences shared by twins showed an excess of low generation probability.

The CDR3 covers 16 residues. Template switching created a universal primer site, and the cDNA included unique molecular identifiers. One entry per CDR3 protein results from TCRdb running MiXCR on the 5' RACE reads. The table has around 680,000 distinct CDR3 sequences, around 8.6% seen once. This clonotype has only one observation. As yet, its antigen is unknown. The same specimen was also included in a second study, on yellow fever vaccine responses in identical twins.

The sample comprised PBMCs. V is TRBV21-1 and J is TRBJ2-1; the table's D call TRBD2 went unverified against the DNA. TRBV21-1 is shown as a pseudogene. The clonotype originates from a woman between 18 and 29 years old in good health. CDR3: CASSRTSGRNYNEQFF. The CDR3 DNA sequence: TGTGCCAGCAGCAGGACTAGCGGGAGGAACTACAATGAGCAGTTCTTC.